The next 23 T cell receptor beta chains were all read from a single sample in a study of chemoradiotherapy in HPV16-positive cancers (dated by TCRdb to 2022 to 2024). The library was obtained by the immunoSEQ multiplex PCR assay. The source is immuneACCESS, and TCRdb retained only in-frame sequences with V and J called. Part of the clones is not carried over; for the studies checked, unresolved V genes explain less than half of this, and the remainder is unexplained. A total of some 6,100 clones appear in this sample, roughly two thirds of them only once. Together, the top ten hold 25% to 30% of the sample. The sample in question was tumor tissue, obtained from a patient who underwent chemoradiotherapy. These receptors were obtained from a human donor with HPV-associated anogenital cancer.

The chain uses TRBV30 and TRBJ1-2, with D perhaps TRBD1 (5 bases). The germline V and J ends were trimmed by 5 bases and 3 bases, with 10 bases remaining between them. Germline V gives CDR1 GTSNPN, CDR2 SVGIG (reference sequence). The CDR3 totals 12 residues. The CDR3 spells CAWSGLHYGYTF. In nucleotides, the CDR3 is TGTGCCTGGTCAGGGTTACACTATGGCTACACCTTC.

This chain connects TRBV11-3 to TRBJ1-3; possibly TRBD1 for D (6 bases). CDR3 length: 15 residues. CDR1 is SGHNT, CDR2 YENEEA, per germline. Trimming pared 4 bases from V and 0 bases from J, leaving 10 bases between. CDR3 sequence: CASSSLRGSGNTIYF. The CDR3 coding sequence is TGTGCCAGCAGCTCACTCAGGGGCTCTGGAAACACCATATATTTT.

The chain is built from TRBV9 and TRBJ2-1; TRBD2 agrees at 9 bases. Germline loops: CDR1 SGDLS, CDR2 YYNGEE. J was trimmed by 6 bases and V by 0 bases; bases with no gene match: 4. This CDR3 spans 15 amino acids. The CDR3 protein is CASSVGFSGSNEQFF. DNA of the CDR3: TGTGCCAGCAGCGTAGGGTTTAGCGGGAGCAATGAGCAGTTCTTC.

There are a few counts of this clone. The chain couples TRBV7-9 to TRBJ2-3; 8 nucleotides line up with TRBD2. Trimming took 4 bases from V and 2 from J; bases not matched to a gene: 5. CDR1 and CDR2 (germline): SEHNR, FQNEAQ (reference sequence). CDR3 length: 15 amino acids. The CDR3 here is CASSYIAGFTDTQYF. The CDR3 DNA reads TGTGCCAGCAGCTACATAGCGGGATTCACAGATACGCAGTATTTT.

This chain links TRBV7-2 with TRBJ2-7; 11 nucleotides line up with TRBD2. Per germline, CDR1 SGHTA and CDR2 FQGNSA. The CDR3 has 16 amino acids. V was clipped by 5 bases and J by 7 bases; unmatched bases: 13. In DNA form, the CDR3 reads TGTGCCAGCAGCCCCAGGCCCCTAGCGGGAGGCTGGGAGCAGTACTTC. This sequence encodes CASSPRPLAGGWEQYF.

This chain links TRBV11-3 with TRBJ2-5, with D hard to call. From germline, CDR1 is SGHNT and CDR2 YENEEA. V dropped 5 bases and J dropped 5 bases, with 18 bases sitting between them. This CDR3 region has 15 residues. In DNA form, the CDR3 reads TGTGCCAGCAGCCGACGGACCCTCAGTGGCGAGACCCAGTACTTC. The encoded protein is CASSRRTLSGETQYF. Full variable domain (missing parts from reference TRBV11-3 and TRBJ2-5): EAGVVQSPRYKIIEKKQPVAFWCNPISGHNTLYWYLQNLGQGPELLIRYENEEAVDDSQLPKDRFSAERLKGVDSTLKIQPAELGDSAVYLCASSRRTLSGETQYFGPGTRLLVL.

This clone was detected only a few times. The chain carries TRBV14 and TRBJ2-7, with D hard to call. The CDR3 is 13 amino acids. V was shortened by 0 bases and J by 3 bases, with 6 bases between the two germline ends. Germline-derived CDR1 and CDR2 are SGHDN and FVKESK. CDR3 sequence reads: CASSQDTYYEQYF. The CDR3 coding sequence is TGTGCCAGCAGCCAAGATACGTACTACGAGCAGTACTTC.

This clone was observed a single time. The chain joins TRBV7-8 to TRBJ1-4; D unresolved. Germline-derived CDR1 and CDR2 are SGHVS and FQNEAQ. The CDR3 consists of 14 residues. V lost 4 bases, J lost 5 bases, and 11 bases lay in between. The CDR3 sequence is CASSWEGPNEKLFF. The CDR3 DNA is TGTGCCAGCAGCTGGGAAGGCCCGAATGAAAAACTGTTTTTT.

Only a few counts were recorded for this clone. V and J are TRBV4-1 and TRBJ2-1, with D possibly matching TRBD2 (6 bases). This CDR3 is built from 15 residues. V lost 2 bases, J lost 9 bases, and 17 bases lay in between. CDR1 and CDR2 from the germline V gene are MGHRA and YSYEKL. CDR3 coding DNA: TGCGCCAGCAGCCAACCCTCGGGAGATGTGGGTGAGCAGTTCTTC. Its translation: CASSQPSGDVGEQFF.

This clone turned up a few times. This sequence joins TRBV2 and TRBJ1-2, with D possibly matching TRBD1 (6 bases). The germline V gene encodes CDR1 SNHLY and CDR2 FYNNEI. CDR3 length: 14 amino acids. Trimming left V 4 bases short and J 0 bases short, with 9 bases between. The CDR3 DNA sequence: TGTGCCAGCAGTGGGACAGCAGCTAACTATGGCTACACCTTC. Protein sequence: CASSGTAANYGYTF.

The rearrangement uses TRBV11-2 and TRBJ2-3; TRBD2 might be the D (5 bases). The germline CDR1 and CDR2 sequences are SGHAT and FQNNGV. CDR3 size: 15 residues. V gave up 1 base and J gave up 2 bases, with 10 bases separating them. The CDR3 nucleotides read TGTGCCAGCAGCTTAGGAGGGCAGACCACAGATACGCAGTATTTT. Translating gives CASSLGGQTTDTQYF. Variable domain in full (rest from reference TRBV11-2 and TRBJ2-3): EAGVAQSPRYKIIEKRQSVAFWCNPISGHATLYWYQQILGQGPKLLIQFQNNGVVDDSQLPKDRFSAERLKGVDSTLKIQPAKLEDSAVYLCASSLGGQTTDTQYFGPGTRLTVL.

In its sample, this clone was seen once. The chain is built from TRBV11-2 and TRBJ2-2, with TRBD2 identical over 8 bases. CDR1 and CDR2 (germline): SGHAT, FQNNGV. V shed 5 bases and J 4 bases; nucleotides not matched to a gene: 6. The CDR3 runs 15 residues. Here the CDR3 DNA reads TGTGCCAGCAGCCCGGGACTAGACTCCACCGGGGAGCTGTTTTTT. Its protein is CASSPGLDSTGELFF.

This clone is labeled medium-sized. The rearrangement links TRBV7-2 to TRBJ2-3; 11 bases map to TRBD2. This CDR3 contains 14 residues. The V segment lost 7 bases and the J segment 3 bases; nucleotides outside the gene matches: 3. The germline CDR1 and CDR2 sequences are SGHTA and FQGNSA. CDR3 region: CASIPSGRTDTQYF. The CDR3 DNA reads as TGTGCCAGCATCCCTAGCGGGAGGACAGATACGCAGTATTTT.

This CDR3 reads CASRPAPGSYEQYF. The CDR3 coding sequence is TGTGCCAGCAGACCGGCGCCAGGCTCCTACGAGCAGTACTTC. This chain uses TRBV7-8 with TRBJ2-7, with D uncertain. Germline V CDR1 and CDR2: SGHVS, FQNEAQ. V lost 6 bases and J 0 bases, leaving 12 bases between the germline ends. The CDR3 contains 14 residues.

The chain recombines TRBV27 with TRBJ2-6, with 7 positions matching TRBD1. Germline-derived CDR1 and CDR2 are MNHEY and SMNVEV (reference sequence). CDR3 length: 20 amino acids. J was trimmed by 3 bases and V by 3 bases; bases with no gene match: 17. CDR3 protein: CASSFPQPGQPLVGANVLTF. Written as DNA, the CDR3 is TGTGCCAGCAGTTTCCCTCAACCGGGACAGCCCCTAGTTGGGGCCAACGTCCTGACTTTC.

The chain combines TRBV29-1 with TRBJ2-7; D unresolved. The V end lost 4 bases, the J end lost 0 bases, and 10 bases lay between the germline ends. The CDR3 is made up of 13 amino acids. Germline V gives CDR1 SQVTM, CDR2 ANQGSEA. This CDR3 reads CSVGAGPSYEQYF. Written as DNA, the CDR3 is TGCAGCGTTGGGGCTGGCCCCTCCTACGAGCAGTACTTC.

DNA of the CDR3: TGTGCCAGCAGTTACTCGATGTTAGCAGTCGTAAATCAGCCCCAGCATTTT. This sequence encodes CASSYSMLAVVNQPQHF. The chain couples TRBV6-7 to TRBJ1-5; D is undetermined. TRBV6-7 is treated as an ORF (open reading frame) with a function not yet certain. Trimming shortened V by 0 bases and J by 4 bases, and 16 bases separated the two germline ends. CDR3 length: 17 amino acids.

The J gene is TRBJ1-2, the V gene TRBV13; D not resolved. This CDR3 spans 14 amino acids. Germline V gene lookup returns CDR1 PRHDT and CDR2 FYEKMQ (reference sequence). V was shortened by 1 base and J by 4 bases, with 10 bases between the two germline ends. The CDR3 loop reads CASSLVTAFYGYTF. Written as DNA, the CDR3 is TGTGCCAGCAGCTTAGTTACGGCCTTCTATGGCTACACCTTC.

This chain joins TRBV27 and TRBJ2-3; D unclear. The CDR3 consists of 14 residues. Trimming left V 0 bases short and J 5 bases short, with 9 bases between. Germline V gives CDR1 MNHEY, CDR2 SMNVEV (reference sequence). CDR3 coding DNA: TGTGCCAGCAGTTTATCGGGTGGCGAAGATACGCAGTATTTT. This translates into CASSLSGGEDTQYF.

The chain recombines TRBV30 with TRBJ1-4; D not resolved. Germline CDR1 is GTSNPN and CDR2 is SVGIG (reference sequence). CDR3 length: 13 amino acids. With 3 bases removed from V and 4 bases from J, the gap between germline ends came to 9 bases. The CDR3 sequence: CAWRKEVNEKLFF. CDR3 bases: TGTGCCTGGAGAAAGGAGGTTAATGAAAAACTGTTTTTT.

The chain combines TRBV6-5 with TRBJ1-4, with unresolved D. The CDR3 totals 15 residues. V dropped 6 bases and J dropped 1 base, with 12 bases sitting between them. Germline lookup yields CDR1 MNHEY and CDR2 SVGAGI. The CDR3: CASRSGIVTNEKLFF. DNA for the CDR3: TGTGCCAGCAGGTCTGGGATCGTAACTAATGAAAAACTGTTTTTT.

This chain connects TRBV5-6 to TRBJ1-6; D is unclear. V was cut by 0 bases and J by 5 bases, with 12 bases left in between. CDR1 SGHDT and CDR2 YYEEEE come from the germline V gene. This CDR3 comprises 16 residues. CDR3 protein: CASSLVGVGHNSPLHF. The CDR3 coding sequence is TGTGCCAGCAGCTTGGTTGGGGTCGGCCATAATTCACCCCTCCACTTT.

This rearrangement joins TRBV6-5 to TRBJ1-1; a possible D gene is TRBD1 (5 bases). The CDR3 has 16 residues. The V gene lost 2 bases and the J gene lost 1 base, with 14 bases spanning the gap. The germline gives CDR1 MNHEY, CDR2 SVGAGI. The CDR3 bases are TGTGCCAGCAGTTACCAAAAAGCCGACAGGAACACTGAAGCTTTCTTT. This encodes CASSYQKADRNTEAFF.